This TCR beta chain was found in a study of shared clonotypes between healthy human individuals. Sorted-subset replicate PCRs used about 200 ng DNA, approximately 30,000 T cell genomes. This table comes from immunoSEQ multiplex PCR, and its TCRdb copy is limited to in-frame clones, with some not included. Of hundreds of thousands of clones in the sample, about 96% were seen once. This CDR3 spans 14 amino acids. V was trimmed by 4 bases and J by 0 bases, leaving 11 bases between them. Germline CDR1 SGDLS, CDR2 YYNGEE. Naive CD8 populations comprised CD45RO-negative cells positively selected for CCR7, excluding terminally differentiated effector memory CD45RA+ cells. Findings and caveats of the study: Generation probabilities of non-shared clonotypes were lower (relative to those shared by all four donors). Having only a few donors restricted how much genetic and exposure-history diversity was captured.

This clone occurred once. The antigen remains undetermined. Sequenced: naive CD8+ T cells sorted from blood. The TCR originated in a man between 25 and 39 years old in good health. The chain is built from TRBV9 and TRBJ2-7; D gene unclear. The CDR3 is CASSHADLSYEQYF. CDR3 nucleotide sequence: TGTGCCAGCAGCCACGCTGACCTCTCCTACGAGCAGTACTTC. The variable domain in full, with the rest retrieved from reference TRBV9 and TRBJ2-7, is DSGVTQTPKHLITATGQRVTLRCSPRSGDLSVYWYQQSLDQGLQFLIQYYNGEERAKGNILERFSAQQFPDLHSELNLSSLELGDSALYFCASSHADLSYEQYFGPGTRLTVT.